This T cell receptor beta chain was documented in a study of cytomegalovirus exposure and HLA in healthy donors. Study outcomes and limitations: More than 150 TCR beta chains were listed as cytomegalovirus-associated. Later on, an analysis found that several of the most significant clusters appeared to be linked to common viral pathogens, which included parvovirus B19.

The germline CDR1 and CDR2 sequences are LNHNV and YYDKDF (reference sequence). Trimming left V 0 bases short and J 5 bases short, with 4 bases between. The length of the CDR3 is 12 residues. The PCR had 60 Vbeta and 13 Jbeta primers. Generated by immunoSEQ multiplex PCR, the TCRdb table keeps only in-frame clones and is missing some. This sample yields 95,000 to 100,000 clones, of which 65% to 85% are seen a single time; approximately 2.1% belongs to the top ten. Details on this clone: Its antigen is still unknown.

Sequencing was performed on PBMCs. The genes are TRBV15 and TRBJ1-1; D is unclear. The receptor comes from a middle-aged woman in good health and CMV-seronegative. This CDR3 reads CATSRDETEAFF. The CDR3, as DNA: TGTGCCACCAGCAGAGATGAGACTGAAGCTTTCTTT.